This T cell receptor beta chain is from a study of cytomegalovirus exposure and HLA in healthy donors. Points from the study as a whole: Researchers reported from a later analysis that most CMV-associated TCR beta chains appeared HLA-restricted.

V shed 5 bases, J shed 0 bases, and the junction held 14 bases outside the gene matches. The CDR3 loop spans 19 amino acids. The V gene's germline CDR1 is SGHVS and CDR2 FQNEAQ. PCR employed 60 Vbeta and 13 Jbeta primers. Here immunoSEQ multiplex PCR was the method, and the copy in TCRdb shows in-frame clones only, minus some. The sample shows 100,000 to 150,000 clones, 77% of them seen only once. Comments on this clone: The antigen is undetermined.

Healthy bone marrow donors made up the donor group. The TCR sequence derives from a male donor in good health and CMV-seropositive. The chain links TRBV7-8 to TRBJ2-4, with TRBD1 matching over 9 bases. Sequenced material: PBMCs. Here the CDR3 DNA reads TGTGCCAGCAGCGAAAGGGCCTTCGGGACAGGGCTAGCCAAAAACATTCAGTACTTC. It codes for CASSERAFGTGLAKNIQYF.